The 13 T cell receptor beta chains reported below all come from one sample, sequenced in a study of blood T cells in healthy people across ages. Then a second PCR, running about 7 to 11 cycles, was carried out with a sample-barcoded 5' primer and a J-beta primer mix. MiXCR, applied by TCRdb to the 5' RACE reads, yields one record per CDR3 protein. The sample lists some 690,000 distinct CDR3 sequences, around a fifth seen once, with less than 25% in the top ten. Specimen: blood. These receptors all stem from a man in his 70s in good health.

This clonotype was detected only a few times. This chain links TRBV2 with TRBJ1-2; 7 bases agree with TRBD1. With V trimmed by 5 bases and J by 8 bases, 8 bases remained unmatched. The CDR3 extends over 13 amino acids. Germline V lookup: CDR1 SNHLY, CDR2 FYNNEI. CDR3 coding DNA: TGTGCCAGCAGTTCCGGGACAGAGGAGGGCTACACCTTC. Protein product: CASSSGTEEGYTF.

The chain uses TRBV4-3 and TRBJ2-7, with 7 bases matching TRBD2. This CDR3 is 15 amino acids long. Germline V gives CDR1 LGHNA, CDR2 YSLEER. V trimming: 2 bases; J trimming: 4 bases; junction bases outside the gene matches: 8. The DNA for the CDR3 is TGCGCCAGCAGCCAATACTGGGAGGGGAATTACGAGCAGTACGTC. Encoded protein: CASSQYWEGNYEQYV.

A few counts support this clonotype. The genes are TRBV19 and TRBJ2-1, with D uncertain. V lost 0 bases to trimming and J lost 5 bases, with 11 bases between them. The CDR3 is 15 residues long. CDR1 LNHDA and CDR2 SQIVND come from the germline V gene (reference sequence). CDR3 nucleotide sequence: TGTGCCAGTAGTATAGATCGCGGACCCCACAATGAGCAGTTCTTC. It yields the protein CASSIDRGPHNEQFF.

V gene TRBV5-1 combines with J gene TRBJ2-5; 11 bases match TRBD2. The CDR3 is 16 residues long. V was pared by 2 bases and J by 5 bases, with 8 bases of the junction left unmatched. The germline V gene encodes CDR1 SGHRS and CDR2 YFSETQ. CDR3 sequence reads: CASSFLSGGAEETQYF. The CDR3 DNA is TGCGCCAGCAGCTTTCTTAGCGGGGGGGCCGAGGAGACCCAGTACTTC. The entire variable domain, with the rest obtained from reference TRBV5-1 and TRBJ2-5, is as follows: KAGVTQTPRYLIKTRGQQVTLSCSPISGHRSVSWYQQTPGQGLQFLFEYFSETQRNKGNFPGRFSGRQFSNSRSEMNVSTLELGDSALYLCASSFLSGGAEETQYFGPGTRLLVL.

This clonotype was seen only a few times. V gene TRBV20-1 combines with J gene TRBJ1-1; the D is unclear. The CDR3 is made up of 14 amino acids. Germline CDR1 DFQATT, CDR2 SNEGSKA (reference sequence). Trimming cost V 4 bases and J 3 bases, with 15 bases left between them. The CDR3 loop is CSATEGNSYTEAFF. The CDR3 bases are TGCAGTGCTACCGAGGGAAACAGTTACACTGAAGCTTTCTTT.

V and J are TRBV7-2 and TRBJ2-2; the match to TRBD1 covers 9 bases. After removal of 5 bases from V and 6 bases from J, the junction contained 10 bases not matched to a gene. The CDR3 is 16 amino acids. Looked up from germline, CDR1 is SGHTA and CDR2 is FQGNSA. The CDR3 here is CASSNHGTGFSGELFF. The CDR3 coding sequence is TGTGCCAGCAGCAACCACGGGACAGGGTTTTCCGGGGAGCTGTTTTTT.

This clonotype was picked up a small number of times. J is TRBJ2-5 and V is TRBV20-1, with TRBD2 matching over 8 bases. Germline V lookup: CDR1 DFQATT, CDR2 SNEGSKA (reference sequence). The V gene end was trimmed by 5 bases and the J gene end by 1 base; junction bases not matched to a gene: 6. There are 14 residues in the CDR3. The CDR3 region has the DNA TGCAGTGCTGACGGGACTAGGTCCCAAGAGACCCAGTACTTC. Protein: CSADGTRSQETQYF.

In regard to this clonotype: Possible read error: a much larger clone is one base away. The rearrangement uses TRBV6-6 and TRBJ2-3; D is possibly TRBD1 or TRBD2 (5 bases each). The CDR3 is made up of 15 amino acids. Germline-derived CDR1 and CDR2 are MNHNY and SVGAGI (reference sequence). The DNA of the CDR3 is TGTGCCAGCAATTACCCCGGGACGACCACAGATACGCAGTATTTT. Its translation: CASNYPGTTTDTQYF.

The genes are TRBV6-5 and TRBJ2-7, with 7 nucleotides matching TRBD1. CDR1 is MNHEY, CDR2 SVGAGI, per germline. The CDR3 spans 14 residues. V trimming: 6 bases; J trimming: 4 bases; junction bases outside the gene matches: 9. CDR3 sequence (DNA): TGTGCCAGCAGATGGGACAGAGGCCCTTACGAGCAGTACTTC. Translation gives CASRWDRGPYEQYF.

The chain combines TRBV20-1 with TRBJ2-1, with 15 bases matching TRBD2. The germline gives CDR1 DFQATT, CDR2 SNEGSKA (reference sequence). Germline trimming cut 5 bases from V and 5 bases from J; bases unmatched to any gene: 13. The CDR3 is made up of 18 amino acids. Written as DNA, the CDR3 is TGCAGTGCTCCCTACGGACTAGCGGGGGGGGCGAAGCACAATGAGCAGTTCTTC. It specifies CSAPYGLAGGAKHNEQFF.

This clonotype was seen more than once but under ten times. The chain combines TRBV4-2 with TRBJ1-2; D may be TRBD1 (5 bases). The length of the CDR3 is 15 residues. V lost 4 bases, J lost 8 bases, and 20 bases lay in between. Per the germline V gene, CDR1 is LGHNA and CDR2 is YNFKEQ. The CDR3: CASSPRDGTFTGYTF. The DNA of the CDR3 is TGTGCCAGCAGCCCTCGGGACGGTACATTCACAGGCTACACCTTC.

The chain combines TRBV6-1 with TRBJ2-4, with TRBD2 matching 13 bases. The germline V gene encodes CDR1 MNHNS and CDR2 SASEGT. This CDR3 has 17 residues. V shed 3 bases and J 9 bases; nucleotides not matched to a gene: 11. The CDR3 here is CASSDRTSGGVSGIQYF. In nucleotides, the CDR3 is TGTGCCAGCAGTGATCGGACTAGCGGGGGAGTTAGTGGCATTCAGTACTTC.

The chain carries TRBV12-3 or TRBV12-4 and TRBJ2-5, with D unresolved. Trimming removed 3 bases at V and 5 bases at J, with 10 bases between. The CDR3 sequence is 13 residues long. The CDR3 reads CASSFGDRETQYF. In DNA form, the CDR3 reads TGTGCCAGCAGTTTTGGGGATAGGGAGACCCAGTACTTC.